This paragraph reports one T cell receptor (beta chain). Which antigen it targets is not known. Base qualities are not provided; no much larger clone lies one nucleotide away. Genomic DNA was isolated from the sorted cells so that the TCRbeta CDR3 region could be sequenced. TCRbeta CDR3 regions were sequenced using the immunoSEQ Assay. TCRdb holds this immuneACCESS table with in-frame rearrangements only. Some clones are missing; in checked studies, unresolved V genes explain under half, and the rest has no known cause. The sample table holds some 100,000 clones, of which around 90% were seen once. The top ten hold 0.81% of the sample. The trial excluded patients who had a history of autoimmune disease or were on systemic immunosuppression. In every dose cohort, peripheral blood was drawn for TCR sequencing at baseline, cycle 4 day 1, and cycle 7 day 1. The samples were taken from a phase I, first-in-human, multicenter, open-label dose-escalation trial of ivuxolimab. The trial enrolled adults with locally advanced or metastatic head and neck squamous cell, hepatocellular, melanoma or renal cell carcinoma. CD4+ and CD8+ T cells were sorted separately from peripheral blood before TCR sequencing.

This sample is drawn from a study of OX40 agonist ivuxolimab in advanced cancers. In terms of the full investigation: Ivuxolimab was a fully human IgG2 agonistic monoclonal antibody targeting the costimulatory receptor OX40 (CD134). Intravenous ivuxolimab was administered to patients every 2 weeks at six dose levels: 0.01, 0.1, 0.3, 1.5, 3 and 10 mg/kg. Among the 50 to 55 dose-escalation patients, approximately 20 had hepatocellular carcinoma, around 15 melanoma, 9 renal cell carcinoma and 9 head and neck cancer. In the dose-escalation cohort, roughly 80% of patients were male, and the mean age was approximately 60 years, with a range of roughly 20 to 80. Patients were allowed to have had prior anti-PD-1, anti-PD-L1 or anti-CTLA-4 therapy, and 40% to 45% of the dose-escalation patients had previously received checkpoint inhibitors. Three dose-escalation patients achieved partial responses, one with hepatocellular carcinoma and two with cutaneous melanoma. The purpose of peripheral TCRbeta sequencing was to test whether ivuxolimab changed TCR sequence diversity and led to clonal T-cell expansion. The paper covers the monotherapy dose-escalation part of the phase I ivuxolimab trial, which included N ≈ 54 patients.

The CDR3 runs 15 amino acids, cysteine and phenylalanine included. The CDR3 DNA has 45 bases and is translated from base 1. CDR1 SGHVS and CDR2 FQNEAQ are derived from the germline V gene. Germline trimming: 5 bases from V, 3 bases from J; junction bases outside gene matches: 7. What the study reported, not specific to this receptor: After ivuxolimab, CD8+ T cells had more expanded clones than CD4+ T cells on average. In the 0.1-3.0 mg/kg groups, partial responders were among the patients with the lowest normalized peripheral clonal expansion, particularly in CD8+ T cells. Clonal expansion of both CD4+ and CD8+ blood T cells was observed from baseline to week 6 at doses 0.1 to 3.0 mg/kg. Low levels of normalized T-cell clonal expansion were also seen in some patients who did not respond. Antigen specificity was not determined for the clonally expanded peripheral T cells.

The sequence is built from TRBV7-8 and TRBJ2-1; 7 central bases correspond to TRBD2. The clonotype originates from an adult with an advanced solid tumor such as melanoma, head and neck, liver or kidney cancer. Sequenced material: CD4+ or CD8+ T cells sorted from blood, taken in a trial of the OX40 agonist ivuxolimab. The DNA sequence is as follows: TGTGCCAGCAGCCCCGGTGGGGGGGGCTACAATGAGCAGTTCTTC. Its amino acids are CASSPGGGGYNEQFF.